Listed below are T cell receptor beta chains from one sample, sequenced in a study of shared clonotypes between healthy human individuals. Here immunoSEQ multiplex PCR was the method, and the copy in TCRdb shows in-frame clones only, minus some. The repertoire holds about 480,000 clones, with 79% as singletons. Sequencing was carried out using PBMCs. These receptor sequences come from a woman between 35 and 50 years old in good health. Some clones in this sample may be carry-over from other donors' samples. Both conserved end residues are part of each CDR3. The order of the fields is J gene, V gene, CDR3 protein.

>TRBJ2-7|TRBV2
CASSGGRDEQYF
>TRBJ2-7|TRBV18
CASSLTPPGLVEQYF
>TRBJ2-7|TRBV19
CASSASSSGEQYF
>TRBJ2-1|TRBV4-1
CASSWADRDNEQFF
>TRBJ1-3|TRBV14
CASSLTGDSGNTIYF
>TRBJ2-2|TRBV12-5
CASGGGGSTGELFF
>TRBJ2-5|TRBV10-3
CAISESGETQYF
>TRBJ2-2|TRBV27
CASSLFSGTDTGELFF
>TRBJ1-2|TRBV14
CASSQDTGRFSGYTF
>TRBJ2-7|TRBV9
CASSASTDTYEQYF
>TRBJ2-2|TRBV29-1
CSAHSGSGELFF
>TRBJ2-1|TRBV6-5
CASSYGLGQVSGEQFF
>TRBJ1-2|TRBV27
CASSLSGMGGYTF
>TRBJ1-6|TRBV11-2
CASSLARGFYNSPLHF
>TRBJ2-3|TRBV7-2
CASSLRLAGSPDTQYF
>TRBJ2-5|TRBV4-3
CASSQDLGGGPRETQYF
>TRBJ2-7|TRBV7-9
CASSRGQGEVYEQYF
>TRBJ1-3|TRBV30
CAWRGDSHSGNTIYF
>TRBJ1-5|TRBV6-1
CASAQGRYQPQHF
>TRBJ2-1|TRBV7-9
CASSLVSLQRNEQFF
>TRBJ1-2|TRBV15
CATSRDRGEKVRGYTF
>TRBJ1-1|TRBV6-1
CASSEAQGTEAFF
>TRBJ2-3|TRBV7-2
CASSPTPGAAQYF
>TRBJ2-7|TRBV9
CASSASPGGRTPRQYF
>TRBJ1-2|TRBV18
CASSPRGQSYGYTF
>TRBJ1-1|TRBV30
CAWSSGVLGVF
>TRBJ2-7|TRBV5-6
CASSYSLLAGGGEQYF
>TRBJ2-7|TRBV9
CASSVDSGSYEQYF
>TRBJ1-2|TRBV18
CASSTRDSYGYTF
>TRBJ2-7|TRBV7-2
CASSLQTSGRYF
>TRBJ2-3|TRBV9
CASSVMSGENTDTQYF
>TRBJ2-7|TRBV6-1
CASSPKRSSYEQYF
>TRBJ2-2|TRBV7-9
CASSLEGRERELFF
>TRBJ2-3|TRBV9
CASSGPPRTDTQYF
>TRBJ1-2|TRBV20-1
CSASDRLGYTF
>TRBJ2-2|TRBV18
CASSPRPGASNTGELFF
>TRBJ2-3|TRBV13
CASSLVHLTGTDTQYF
>TRBJ1-1|TRBV7-9
CASSPGGVGTEAFF
>TRBJ1-3|TRBV19
CASSARDRGDGNTIYF
>TRBJ2-7|TRBV5-1
CASRPPGSLTGEQYF
>TRBJ1-5|TRBV19
CASSGQAKTSNQPQHF
>TRBJ2-7|TRBV14
CASSSSGGTYEQYF